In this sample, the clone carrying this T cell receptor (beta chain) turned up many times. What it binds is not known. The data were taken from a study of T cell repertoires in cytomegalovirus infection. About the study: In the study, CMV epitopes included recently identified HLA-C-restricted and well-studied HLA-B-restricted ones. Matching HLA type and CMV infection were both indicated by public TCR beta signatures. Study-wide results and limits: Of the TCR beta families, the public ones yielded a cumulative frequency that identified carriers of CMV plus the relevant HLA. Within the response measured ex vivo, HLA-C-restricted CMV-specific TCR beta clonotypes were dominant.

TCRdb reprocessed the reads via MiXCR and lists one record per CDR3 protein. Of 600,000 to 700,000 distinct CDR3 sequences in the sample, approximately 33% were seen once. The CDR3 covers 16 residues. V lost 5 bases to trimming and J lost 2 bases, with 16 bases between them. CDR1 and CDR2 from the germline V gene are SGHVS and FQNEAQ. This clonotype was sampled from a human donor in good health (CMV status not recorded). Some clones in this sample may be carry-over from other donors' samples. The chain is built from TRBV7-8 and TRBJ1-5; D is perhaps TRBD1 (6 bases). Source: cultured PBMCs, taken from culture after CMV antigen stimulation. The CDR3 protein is CASSPEGGNRNQPQHF. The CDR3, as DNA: TGTGCCAGCAGCCCCGAGGGGGGTAACCGCAATCAGCCCCAGCATTTT. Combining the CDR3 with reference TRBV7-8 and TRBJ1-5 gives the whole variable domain GAGVSQSPRYKVAKRGQDVALRCDPISGHVSLFWYQQALGQGPEFLTYFQNEAQLDKSGLPSDRFFAERPEGSVSTLKIQRTQQEDSAVYLCASSPEGGNRNQPQHFGDGTRLSIL.